This TCR beta chain was identified in a study of HIV-infected patients and healthy controls. V was trimmed by 1 base and J by 4 bases, leaving 12 bases between them. Germline V gene sequence: CDR1 KGHSH, CDR2 LQKENI. The CDR3 totals 15 residues. Alpha and beta constant-region primers primed reverse transcription of 500 to 550 ng RNA. Each of the alpha and beta chains got its own library through chain-specific third strand synthesis with indices. Each cDNA molecule was barcoded, and a single primer pair amplified each chain. TCRdb recomputed calls from the 5' RACE reads with MiXCR, one row per CDR3 protein. The repertoire consists of under 20,000 distinct CDR3 sequences, with around 5.5% occurring once and the leading ten covering over 1.5%. Whole blood was used without fractionation, so all unsorted peripheral T cells were included.

This receptor was identified in an adult in good health. The V gene is TRBV18, the J gene TRBJ2-3; D tentatively fits TRBD1 or TRBD2 (6 bases each). The sample taken for sequencing was blood. CDR3 nucleotides: TGTGCCAGCTCACCACGGGGGGCCGGCTCAGATACGCAGTATTTT. Translating it yields CASSPRGAGSDTQYF.